Below are 20 T cell receptor beta chains sequenced from a single sample in a study of blood T cell repertoires in COVID-19. Clones were sequenced by immunoSEQ multiplex PCR, and TCRdb holds only the in-frame ones, with some missing. The sample contains hundreds of thousands of clones, 87% of which appear only once. The material sequenced was peripheral blood. The source is a woman aged 55-70 years with COVID-19, enrolled during active disease.

This clone was counted only a few times. This sample includes further DNA sequences coding for the same CDR3. The chain couples TRBV15 to TRBJ1-1; unclear D gene. Trimming shortened V by 0 bases and J by 4 bases, and 3 bases separated the two germline ends. Germline CDR1 is LNHNV and CDR2 is YYDKDF (reference sequence). The CDR3 loop spans 12 amino acids. The CDR3 DNA reads as TGTGCCACCAGCAGAGATCGCACTGAAGCTTTCTTT. Translating it yields CATSRDRTEAFF.

V gene TRBV6-5 combines with J gene TRBJ1-6; no firm D call. Germline values: CDR1 MNHEY, CDR2 SVGAGI. V lost 6 bases and J lost 1, with 4 bases in between. The CDR3 is 13 amino acids. The CDR3 sequence: CASRRSYNSPLHF. The CDR3 DNA reads as TGTGCCAGCAGGCGTTCCTATAATTCACCCCTCCACTTT.

The chain uses TRBV28 and TRBJ2-5; TRBD1 agrees at 11 bases. CDR1 is MDHEN, CDR2 SYDVKM, per germline. The V gene end was trimmed by 5 bases and the J gene end by 3 bases; junction bases not matched to a gene: 5. CDR3 length: 15 amino acids. The CDR3 loop is CASSTRTGGEETQYF. As DNA, the CDR3 is TGTGCCAGCAGTACCCGGACAGGGGGCGAAGAGACCCAGTACTTC.

The chain joins TRBV5-8 to TRBJ1-2; D unclear. CDR1 and CDR2 (germline): SGHTS, YDEGEE. V lost 1 base and J lost 5, with 15 bases in between. This CDR3 is 15 amino acids long. CDR3 in amino acids: CASSLTGSAGYGYTF. CDR3 nucleotides: TGTGCCAGCAGCTTGACCGGCTCGGCGGGGTATGGCTACACCTTC.

The chain links TRBV19 to TRBJ1-1; D ambiguous. Trimming stripped 5 bases from V and 5 bases from J, with 12 bases between. The CDR3 consists of 13 residues. Germline assignment: CDR1 LNHDA and CDR2 SQIVND (reference sequence). The chain's CDR3 is CASSVQAGTEAFF. The CDR3 nucleotides read TGTGCCAGTAGTGTTCAGGCGGGGACTGAAGCTTTCTTT.

The chain carries TRBV5-1 and TRBJ2-1; the match to TRBD2 covers 8 bases. The CDR3 is made up of 15 amino acids. Germline loops: CDR1 SGHRS, CDR2 YFSETQ. V lost 7 bases to trimming and J lost 7 bases; unmatched junction nucleotides: 13. CDR3 amino acids: CASGERGTLGNEQFF. The CDR3 nucleotides read TGCGCCAGCGGCGAGCGGGGGACCCTTGGGAATGAGCAGTTCTTC.

This clone occurred once. This chain connects TRBV5-4 to TRBJ1-3; 9 nucleotides align to TRBD1. Germline lookup yields CDR1 SGHNT and CDR2 YYREEE (reference sequence). J gave up 10 bases and V 5 bases, and 10 bases lay outside the gene matches. This CDR3 spans 14 amino acids. As DNA, the CDR3 is TGTGCCAGCAGTTGGGACAGGGCGGTTGGGACCATATATTTT. It yields the protein CASSWDRAVGTIYF.

This rearrangement joins TRBV7-6 to TRBJ1-5; weak D call: TRBD1 (5 bases). Trimming removed 3 bases from V and 7 bases from J, with 13 bases in between. Germline CDR1 reads SGHVS; CDR2 reads FNYEAQ. The CDR3 is 14 residues long. The CDR3 protein is CASSLGGVGQPQHF. The CDR3 region has the DNA TGTGCCAGCAGCTTGGGGGGGGTGGGACAGCCCCAGCATTTT.

The V call is TRBV27, the J call TRBJ1-1, with D possibly TRBD1 on 6 matching bases. Germline CDR1 MNHEY, CDR2 SMNVEV (reference sequence). CDR3 length equals 13 residues. Between the trimmed V and J ends, which lost 11 bases and 3 bases, there was a span of 16 bases. The CDR3 coding sequence is TGTGCCTCCCAAAGGGACACCTACACTGAAGCTTTCTTT. Translated, it gives CASQRDTYTEAFF.

V usage is TRBV7-3 and J usage is TRBJ1-2; 9 nucleotides align to TRBD1. CDR3 length: 15 residues. Germline lookup yields CDR1 SGHTA and CDR2 FQGTGA. J lost 8 bases, V lost 5 bases, and 12 bases had no gene match. The CDR3 DNA reads TGTGCCAGCAGCCCCTCAGCCGGGACAGGGCTCGGCTACACCTTC. Protein product: CASSPSAGTGLGYTF. Looking up the rest from reference TRBV7-3 and TRBJ1-2 gives the full variable domain: GAGVSQTPSNKVTEKGKYVELRCDPISGHTALYWYRQSLGQGPEFLIYFQGTGAADDSGLPNDRFFAVRPEGSVSTLKIQRTERGDSAVYLCASSPSAGTGLGYTFGSGTRLTVV.

The V gene is TRBV3-1 (or the pseudogene TRBV3-2), the J gene TRBJ1-6, with D possibly being TRBD1 (5 bases). The CDR3 spans 15 residues. Per the germline V gene, CDR1 is LGHDT and CDR2 is YNNKEL (reference sequence). V was trimmed by 5 bases and J by 9 bases, leaving 17 bases between them. The CDR3 sequence: CASSLGPSAGSPLHF. The CDR3 DNA reads as TGTGCCAGCAGCTTGGGACCCTCAGCGGGTTCACCCCTCCACTTT.

Worth noting for this clone: The junction departs from the called germline gene at one end, perhaps through a read error. CDR3 in amino acids: CASRYSTGEGYEQYF. CDR3 nucleotides: TGTGCCAGCAGGTACTCGACAGGGGAGGGGTACGAGCAGTACTTC. The V gene is TRBV6-5, the J gene TRBJ2-7; TRBD1 is a possible D gene (8 bases). This CDR3 has 15 amino acids. From germline, CDR1 is MNHEY and CDR2 SVGAGI.

This rearrangement joins TRBV5-1 to TRBJ1-1; maybe TRBD1 (5 bases). This CDR3 spans 14 amino acids. The V gene lost 4 bases and the J gene lost 1 base, with 11 bases spanning the gap. Germline loops: CDR1 SGHRS, CDR2 YFSETQ. The CDR3 DNA sequence: TGCGCCAGCAGCCGGAAGGGGCAGAACACTGAAGCTTTCTTT. Translated, it gives CASSRKGQNTEAFF. Filled out from reference TRBV5-1 and TRBJ1-1, the complete variable domain reads KAGVTQTPRYLIKTRGQQVTLSCSPISGHRSVSWYQQTPGQGLQFLFEYFSETQRNKGNFPGRFSGRQFSNSRSEMNVSTLELGDSALYLCASSRKGQNTEAFFGQGTRLTVV.

This chain links TRBV2 with TRBJ2-2, with no clear D. This CDR3 region has 13 residues. CDR1 SNHLY and CDR2 FYNNEI come from the germline V gene. The V and J ends lost 4 bases and 5 bases respectively, with 8 bases between them. In DNA form, the CDR3 reads TGTGCCAGCAGTGGATGGCGGACCGGGGAGCTGTTTTTT. Translating gives CASSGWRTGELFF.

The J gene is TRBJ1-2, the V gene TRBV7-2; no firm D call. Trimming stripped 4 bases from V and 6 bases from J, with 21 bases between. This CDR3 is 16 amino acids long. From germline, CDR1 is SGHTA and CDR2 FQGNSA. CDR3 loop: CASSSYLGEGANGYTF. In DNA form, the CDR3 reads TGTGCCAGCAGCTCCTACCTCGGGGAAGGAGCGAATGGCTACACCTTC.

The chain carries TRBV7-8 and TRBJ1-2; 7 positions match TRBD1. Germline CDR1 SGHVS, CDR2 FQNEAQ. Trimming removed 5 bases from V and 2 bases from J; junction bases left unmatched: 5. The CDR3 contains 14 residues. CDR3 bases: TGTGCCAGCAGCCCCGACAGGGTGAACTATGGCTACACCTTC. Its protein product is CASSPDRVNYGYTF. Full variable domain (missing parts from reference TRBV7-8 and TRBJ1-2): GAGVSQSPRYKVAKRGQDVALRCDPISGHVSLFWYQQALGQGPEFLTYFQNEAQLDKSGLPSDRFFAERPEGSVSTLKIQRTQQEDSAVYLCASSPDRVNYGYTFGSGTRLTVV.

The CDR3 coding sequence is TGTGCCAGCAGCCAACTTACAGGGGAAGGAAATACGCAGTATTTT. Its protein is CASSQLTGEGNTQYF. The chain employs TRBV3-1 (or the pseudogene TRBV3-2) and TRBJ2-3; 7 bases are a match to TRBD1. V dropped 2 bases and J dropped 7; count of bases not matched to a gene: 9. The CDR3 totals 15 residues. CDR1 and CDR2 (germline): LGHDT, YNNKEL (reference sequence).

The chain is built from TRBV9 and TRBJ2-5, with D perhaps matching TRBD2 (5 bases). Deletions cut 0 bases from V and 1 base from J, with 10 bases between. The CDR3 covers 15 residues. Per the germline V gene, CDR1 is SGDLS and CDR2 is YYNGEE. The DNA for the CDR3 is TGTGCCAGCAGCGTAGCTGGGAGATTCCAAGAGACCCAGTACTTC. It codes for CASSVAGRFQETQYF.

The genes are TRBV10-2 and TRBJ1-5, with D uncertain. CDR3 length equals 13 residues. The germline CDR1 and CDR2 sequences are WSHSY and SAAADI. Trimming stripped 0 bases from V and 4 bases from J, with 4 bases between. In DNA, the CDR3 is TGCGCCAGCAGTGAGTCGAGGAATCAGCCCCAGCATTTT. Its protein is CASSESRNQPQHF.

The chain joins TRBV3-1 (or the pseudogene TRBV3-2) to TRBJ1-5, with D uncertain. The germline V gene encodes CDR1 LGHDT and CDR2 YNNKEL (reference sequence). The CDR3 runs 16 residues. Trimming cost V 5 bases and J 0 bases, with 14 bases left between them. The CDR3 DNA sequence: TGTGCCAGCAGCGTAAGTCCCCCTACTAGCAATCAGCCCCAGCATTTT. Translated, it gives CASSVSPPTSNQPQHF.